These 28 T cell receptor beta chains share one sample of origin, sequenced in a study of early T cells in non-severe SARS-CoV-2 infection. TCRdb redid the calling of the 5' RACE reads with MiXCR, one entry per CDR3 protein. The data hold roughly 60,000 distinct CDR3 sequences, with 5.6% observed a single time. Specimen: whole blood. The receptors were sampled from an adult who was a healthcare worker with PCR-confirmed SARS-CoV-2 infection or an uninfected control (not recorded which).

This clonotype has a count of ten or more. This chain connects TRBV5-6 to TRBJ2-2; D may be TRBD1 or TRBD2 (6 bases each). CDR1 and CDR2 from the germline V gene are SGHDT and YYEEEE. The length of the CDR3 is 15 residues. Trimming cost V 0 bases and J 7 bases, with 13 bases left between them. DNA for the CDR3: TGTGCCAGCAGCTTGGTACCGGGGGCAATCGGGGAGCTGTTTTTT. This translates into CASSLVPGAIGELFF.

This clonotype was counted many times. The CDR3 region has the DNA TGTGCCAGCAGAAACCCAAGCTCTGGGGCCAACGTCCTGACTTTC. It specifies CASRNPSSGANVLTF. J is TRBJ2-6 and V is TRBV27, with D uncertain. Trimming shortened V by 6 bases and J by 0 bases, and 9 bases separated the two germline ends. Germline CDR1 reads MNHEY; CDR2 reads SMNVEV (reference sequence). This CDR3 has 15 amino acids.

This clonotype came up a few times. This sequence joins TRBV20-1 and TRBJ2-1; D not certain. Germline V gene sequence: CDR1 DFQATT, CDR2 SNEGSKA (reference sequence). Trimming took 0 bases from V and 0 from J, leaving 15 bases between them. CDR3 length equals 17 residues. This CDR3 reads CSAREGEQTLSYNEQFF. As DNA, the CDR3 is TGCAGTGCTAGAGAGGGTGAGCAGACGCTCTCCTACAATGAGCAGTTCTTC.

The chain recombines TRBV6-6 with TRBJ2-1, with 7 bases fitting TRBD1. Germline assignment: CDR1 MNHNY and CDR2 SVGAGI (reference sequence). The V segment lost 7 bases and the J segment 2 bases; nucleotides outside the gene matches: 11. The length of the CDR3 is 16 residues. CDR3 sequence: CASTNDRVGPYNEQFF. The DNA of the CDR3 is TGTGCCAGCACCAACGACAGGGTTGGTCCCTACAATGAGCAGTTCTTC.

The genes are TRBV5-1 and TRBJ1-2, with D unresolved. Trimming took off 6 bases at V and 0 bases at J, with 9 bases between the two ends. The CDR3 extends over 13 amino acids. In germline, CDR1 is SGHRS, CDR2 YFSETQ. CDR3 sequence: CASTGAANYGYTF. CDR3 in DNA: TGCGCCAGCACAGGTGCTGCTAACTATGGCTACACCTTC.

At least ten counts were recorded for this clonotype. The chain is built from TRBV4-2 and TRBJ2-4, with 12 bases lining up with TRBD2. Trimming removed 6 bases from V and 1 base from J; junction bases left unmatched: 22. This CDR3 is 22 amino acids long. Germline V gene lookup returns CDR1 LGHNA and CDR2 YNFKEQ. CDR3 residues: CASSHHRGETSGRGFAKNIQYF. DNA for the CDR3: TGTGCCAGCAGTCATCACCGAGGGGAGACTAGCGGGAGAGGTTTCGCCAAAAACATTCAGTACTTC.

The table lists this clonotype with many counts. The V and J genes are TRBV9 and TRBJ1-2; no clear D. The CDR3 is 13 residues long. Trimming removed 6 bases at V and 3 bases at J, with 12 bases between. Germline assignment: CDR1 SGDLS and CDR2 YYNGEE. For the CDR3, the DNA is TGTGCCAGCACCCCAAGTGGGGACTATGGCTACACCTTC. Its protein product is CASTPSGDYGYTF.

The chain carries TRBV3-1 and TRBJ2-1; D is possibly TRBD1 or TRBD2 (7 bases each). The CDR3 runs 17 residues. Trimming took 4 bases from V and 6 from J, leaving 22 bases between them. CDR1 and CDR2 from the germline V gene are LGHDT and YNNKEL (reference sequence). CDR3 nucleotide sequence: TGTGCCAGCAGCCCCCTCTCCAGGGGGGGCCTCTCCAATGAGCAGTTCTTC. It specifies CASSPLSRGGLSNEQFF.

The chain joins TRBV18 to TRBJ2-3; 8 bases match TRBD1. With V trimmed by 5 bases and J by 3 bases, 7 bases remained unmatched. The CDR3 length is 15 residues. The germline V gene has CDR1 KGHSH and CDR2 LQKENI. CDR3 bases: TGTGCCAGCTCAGAAAGACAGGGGAGGACAGATACGCAGTATTTT. It specifies CASSERQGRTDTQYF.

By proportion, this clonotype is medium-sized. The rearrangement joins TRBV5-1 to TRBJ2-4; D unresolved. This CDR3 region has 14 residues. Trimming removed 4 bases from V and 8 bases from J, with 16 bases in between. The germline V gene has CDR1 SGHRS and CDR2 YFSETQ. The CDR3 here is CASSMEWTADIQYF. Written as DNA, the CDR3 is TGCGCCAGCAGCATGGAGTGGACGGCAGACATTCAGTACTTC.

This chain links TRBV5-4 with TRBJ1-2; 7 bases match TRBD1. CDR1 is SGHNT, CDR2 YYREEE, per germline (reference sequence). J gave up 4 bases and V 4 bases, and 10 bases lay outside the gene matches. The CDR3 runs to 15 residues. CDR3 protein: CASSPQGGDLYGYTF. CDR3 in DNA: TGTGCCAGCAGCCCCCAGGGGGGGGACCTCTATGGCTACACCTTC. Together with reference TRBV5-4 and TRBJ1-2, the CDR3 gives the full variable domain: ETGVTQSPTHLIKTRGQQVTLRCSSQSGHNTVSWYQQALGQGPQFIFQYYREEENGRGNFPPRFSGLQFPNYSSELNVNALELDDSALYLCASSPQGGDLYGYTFGSGTRLTVV.

The chain joins TRBV6-6 to TRBJ1-5; no firm D call. Germline CDR1 reads MNHNY; CDR2 reads SVGAGI (reference sequence). CDR3 length equals 13 residues. V was clipped by 9 bases and J by 0 bases, with 9 bases between them. Here the CDR3 DNA reads TGTGCCAGTGGTGGACTTAGCAATCAGCCCCAGCATTTT. It is translated as CASGGLSNQPQHF.

This chain uses TRBV29-1 with TRBJ1-1, with D perhaps matching TRBD1 (6 bases). The germline CDR1 and CDR2 sequences are SQVTM and ANQGSEA. V was clipped by 4 bases and J by 5 bases, with 20 bases between them. The CDR3 is 15 amino acids. CDR3: CSVAGGGRSETEAFF. In DNA, the CDR3 is TGCAGCGTTGCCGGCGGGGGGCGTTCGGAAACTGAAGCTTTCTTT.

This clonotype was seen at least ten times. This sequence joins TRBV20-1 and TRBJ2-1; 13 nucleotides align to TRBD2. V shed 2 bases, J shed 12 bases, and the junction held 10 bases outside the gene matches. The CDR3 runs 15 residues. Germline lookup yields CDR1 DFQATT and CDR2 SNEGSKA (reference sequence). CDR3 sequence (DNA): TGCAGTGCTAGAAAACCGGGGACTAGCGGGACCGGGCAGTTCTTC. This translates into CSARKPGTSGTGQFF.

This clonotype occurred a few times. This sequence joins TRBV20-1 and TRBJ1-2; D may be TRBD1 (5 bases). Germline-derived CDR1 and CDR2 are DFQATT and SNEGSKA (reference sequence). This CDR3 has 16 residues. Trimming cost V 1 base and J 5 bases, with 20 bases left between them. DNA of the CDR3: TGCAGTGCTAGAGTTCCCAGTGGGGGGGGAGCTTATGGCTACACCTTC. Translating it yields CSARVPSGGGAYGYTF.

This clonotype showed up just a few times. The chain carries TRBV2 and TRBJ2-3; possibly TRBD1 for D (7 bases). V was shortened by 6 bases and J by 6 bases, with 16 bases between the two germline ends. The CDR3 covers 14 residues. Germline CDR1 SNHLY, CDR2 FYNNEI. The chain's CDR3 is CASRVGGTVDTQYF. CDR3 sequence (DNA): TGTGCCAGCAGGGTAGGGGGGACAGTGGATACGCAGTATTTT.

This clonotype was recorded at least ten times. This chain connects TRBV2 to TRBJ2-7, with D perhaps TRBD1 (5 bases). The CDR3 is made up of 12 amino acids. Trimming took off 6 bases at V and 4 bases at J, with 10 bases between the two ends. Germline lookup yields CDR1 SNHLY and CDR2 FYNNEI. The CDR3 loop reads CASSATGYEQYF. The CDR3 coding sequence is TGTGCCAGCAGCGCTACAGGATACGAGCAGTACTTC.

In its sample, this clonotype was seen a few times. The rearrangement uses TRBV6-5 and TRBJ2-1; no definite D call. V was pared by 2 bases and J by 7 bases, with 9 bases between. CDR3 length: 13 amino acids. CDR1 and CDR2 from the germline V gene are MNHEY and SVGAGI. The CDR3 DNA is TGTGCCAGCAGTTACCAAGTGGGTAATGAGCAGTTCTTC. Translated: CASSYQVGNEQFF.

There are many counts of this clonotype. The chain recombines TRBV5-1 with TRBJ2-1; a possible D gene is TRBD1 (6 bases). V lost 0 bases and J 10 bases, leaving 8 bases between the germline ends. This CDR3 contains 12 residues. Germline loops: CDR1 SGHRS, CDR2 YFSETQ. The CDR3 DNA sequence: TGCGCCAGCAGCTTGGCGGGGACAGAGCAGTTCTTC. It yields the protein CASSLAGTEQFF.

This chain joins TRBV4-2 and TRBJ1-2, with D perhaps TRBD1 (5 bases). Trimming pared 1 base from V and 2 bases from J, leaving 8 bases between. The germline gives CDR1 LGHNA, CDR2 YNFKEQ. The CDR3 runs to 14 residues. This chain's CDR3 is CASSQGGPNYGYTF. In nucleotides, the CDR3 is TGTGCCAGCAGCCAAGGGGGCCCGAACTATGGCTACACCTTC.

V is TRBV10-2 and J is TRBJ2-7; 7 bases line up with TRBD2. Germline CDR1 and CDR2: WSHSY and SAAADI. The CDR3 runs 15 residues. The V segment lost 2 bases and the J segment 5 bases; nucleotides outside the gene matches: 9. CDR3 bases: TGCGCCAGCAGTGAGGAGTGGGGAGGGCAAAACGAGCAGTACTTC. It encodes CASSEEWGGQNEQYF.

The sample holds many counts of this clonotype. V usage is TRBV6-5 and J usage is TRBJ2-5; possibly TRBD1 for D (5 bases). V lost 6 bases and J 1 base, leaving 18 bases between the germline ends. The CDR3 runs 16 residues. Germline CDR1 and CDR2: MNHEY and SVGAGI. As DNA, the CDR3 is TGTGCCAGCAGCCCGAGGATCAGGGTCATCCAAGAGACCCAGTACTTC. It is translated as CASSPRIRVIQETQYF.

This clonotype was seen at least ten times. V and J are TRBV6-6 and TRBJ1-2, with 12 bases aligning to TRBD1. Germline V gives CDR1 MNHNY, CDR2 SVGAGI (reference sequence). Trimming removed 6 bases from V and 8 bases from J; junction bases left unmatched: 7. The CDR3 is made up of 14 amino acids. The CDR3 nucleotides are TGTGCCAGCAGCACGGGACAGGGGGCGAGAGGCTACACCTTC. This translates into CASSTGQGARGYTF.

This clonotype was counted many times. CDR3 coding DNA: TGTGCCAGCAGCTCGTACAATGAGCAGTTCTTC. It encodes CASSSYNEQFF. The J gene is TRBJ2-1, the V gene TRBV3-1; D is unresolved. Trimming left V 5 bases short and J 4 bases short, with 3 bases between. Per the germline V gene, CDR1 is LGHDT and CDR2 is YNNKEL (reference sequence). The CDR3 has 11 residues.

This clonotype was counted ten times or more. The chain joins TRBV7-2 to TRBJ1-1; 8 bases line up with TRBD1. Germline values: CDR1 SGHTA, CDR2 FQGNSA. V gave up 5 bases and J gave up 8 bases; unmatched junction bases: 13. The length of the CDR3 is 15 residues. The CDR3 sequence: CASSVPDRGSYEAFF. The CDR3 nucleotides read TGTGCCAGCAGCGTACCCGACAGGGGTTCTTACGAAGCTTTCTTT.

This clonotype was counted between two and nine times. The rearrangement joins TRBV7-8 to TRBJ1-1; D is perhaps TRBD1 (6 bases). In germline, CDR1 is SGHVS, CDR2 FQNEAQ. The V and J ends lost 5 bases and 4 bases respectively, with 14 bases between them. The CDR3 spans 14 residues. This CDR3 is CASSGTTVGTEAFF. The CDR3 DNA sequence: TGTGCCAGCAGCGGGACAACAGTGGGCACTGAAGCTTTCTTT.

The chain employs TRBV29-1 and TRBJ1-2, with 7 bases identical to TRBD1. The germline CDR1 and CDR2 sequences are SQVTM and ANQGSEA. With 1 base clipped from V and 8 bases from J, the junction kept 7 bases outside the gene matches. The length of the CDR3 is 13 residues. Here the CDR3 reads CSVEGQGWRGYTF. CDR3 in DNA: TGCAGCGTTGAAGGACAGGGTTGGCGGGGCTACACCTTC.

The table lists this clonotype with a few counts. V usage is TRBV12-3 or TRBV12-4 and J usage is TRBJ2-4; a possible D gene is TRBD1 (5 bases). Between the trimmed V and J ends, which lost 1 base and 7 bases, there was a span of 11 bases. The length of the CDR3 is 14 residues. As DNA, the CDR3 is TGTGCCAGCAGTTTAGAGGGGCCCCGGAACATTCAGTACTTC. Amino acids: CASSLEGPRNIQYF.